This paragraph covers one T cell receptor (beta chain) sequence. This clonotype was counted many times. Its cognate antigen has yet to be identified. No quality values exist for individual bases; no much larger clone is one base distant. These data belong to a study of T cells in Graves' hyperthyroidism and ophthalmopathy (dated by TCRdb to between 2018 and 2021). For the study in its entirety: Peripheral blood was collected at initial diagnosis, before any treatment. Following sampling, methimazole starting at 30 mg daily was given to hyperthyroidism patients, and high-dose intravenous methylprednisolone was given to ophthalmopathy patients. Whether ophthalmopathy could be predicted prospectively was tested in an independent validation cohort made up of under 20 hyperthyroidism patients plus 17 patients who later progressed to ophthalmopathy. A discovery cohort of about 100 patients, 43 with Graves' ophthalmopathy and about 58 with stable Graves' hyperthyroidism, was used to find distinguishing TCR V-J signatures. In more than 5 Graves' hyperthyroidism patients, the study also compared T-cell repertoires from thyroid tissue with T-cell repertoires from blood. The roughly 100 discovery patients were randomly split 7:3 into training and test sets. The paper reports TCR Vbeta CDR3 sequencing of 135 peripheral blood samples: approximately 41 ophthalmopathy, roughly 80 hyperthyroidism and 17 progressor patients. Overall study outcomes, separate from this receptor: Sample size was not statistically predetermined, and investigators were not blinded to group allocation. In validation, the model predicted progression to ophthalmopathy with just under 71% sensitivity and roughly 75% specificity, a median of about 6.7 months before onset. Most expanded thyroid clonotypes (frequency above 0.001) were also detected in blood, suggesting blood repertoires may reflect thyroid immune responses. A model built on a 13 V-J signature distinguished ophthalmopathy from stable hyperthyroidism, reaching roughly 88% sensitivity and under 84% specificity in cross-validation and 80%/75% in testing.

Stable Graves' hyperthyroidism was defined as no progression to ophthalmopathy during 18 months of follow-up. Hyperthyroidism patients were newly diagnosed, had a disease duration of under 2 months, and were aged 18 to 65 years. Patients with uncontrolled infections, other autoimmune diseases, pregnancy or lactation were excluded. Clinical symptoms, serum thyroxine and TRAb, thyroid ultrasound, and orbital computed tomography formed the basis for the diagnoses. PBMCs were separated from around 9.1 ml of fresh peripheral blood using Ficoll-Paque density gradient centrifugation. Total RNA was extracted with Trizol reagent, and quality was checked on an Agilent 2100 Bioanalyzer. V drops 10 bases and J drops 0 bases, leaving 7 bases in between. CDR1 and CDR2 were assigned from the germline V gene as MNHNS and SASEGT. CDR3 length: 12 amino acids, cysteine to phenylalanine. The sequence is cut down to CDR3 DNA, 36 bases in frame from base 1.

The TCR beta CDR3 regions were amplified from RNA transcripts. For the first round of RT-PCR on the TCR CDR3, the HTBI primer set was used together with the Qiagen OneStep RT-PCR kit. Libraries were constructed in a second round of multiplex PCR, after which size selection and purification were performed. Paired-end sequencing of the libraries was performed with 100 bp reads on an Illumina HiSeq2000. On the study's bioinformatics: SOAPnuke was used to process the raw data, removing reads that contained adapters or uncalled bases, had a mean Phred below 15, or lacked an exact match to the constant primer or identifier. COPE v1.2.5 was used to merge high-quality paired reads, and clonotypes were defined as unique nucleotide sequences. Clonotypes were aligned to IMGT TRBV, TRBD and TRBJ reference segments using MiTCR v1.1. Only V-J combinations with frequency above 0.0001, covering 99.2% of repertoires, were analysed. The TCS score was defined as F50 (clonal expansion) divided by E x V (chaos), with BLOSUM62-based TCRdist calculated between CDR3 peptides within each V-J. Welch's t-statistics and random forest reduced approximately 520 V-J features to 10 to 15, which were used in a naive Bayes classifier (R e1071). Using fastp trimming at Q25 and MiXCR clonotype assembly, TCRdb reanalyzed the public sequencing data and kept in-frame beta chains. Each record represents a unique CDR3 protein, reported with the most common genes and DNA among its rows. In this record, the V and J calls reflect TCRdb's handling and not the investigators' own analysis. The sample yields around 480,000 distinct CDR3 sequences; approximately 15% were counted once. The ten largest clonotypes hold around 17% of the sample.

The rearrangement combines TRBV6-1 with TRBJ2-1, with the D gene uncertain. What was sequenced was blood. This TCR was sampled from a woman aged 18-30 years with Graves' hyperthyroidism. The nucleotide sequence reads as follows: TGTGCCACCCATGCCTCCTACAATGAGCAGTTCTTC. This gives the protein CATHASYNEQFF.